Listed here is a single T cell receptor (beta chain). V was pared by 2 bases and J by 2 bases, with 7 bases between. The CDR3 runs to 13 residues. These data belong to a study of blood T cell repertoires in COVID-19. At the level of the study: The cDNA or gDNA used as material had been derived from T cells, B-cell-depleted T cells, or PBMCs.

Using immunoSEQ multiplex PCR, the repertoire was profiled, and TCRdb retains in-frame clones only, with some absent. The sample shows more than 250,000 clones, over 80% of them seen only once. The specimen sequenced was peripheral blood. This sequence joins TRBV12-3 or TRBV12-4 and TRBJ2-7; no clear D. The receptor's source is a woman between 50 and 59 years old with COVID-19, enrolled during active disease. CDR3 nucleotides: TGTGCCAGCAGTTTACGGGTAACCTACGAGCAGTACTTC. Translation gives CASSLRVTYEQYF.